The present T cell receptor beta chain was sequenced within a study of blood T cell repertoires in COVID-19. Background on the study: Italy, Spain and the United States were the sources of the convalescent and acute COVID-19 samples. Sample material is recorded as cDNA or gDNA derived from T cells, B-cell-depleted T cells, or PBMCs.

Original methodology: Reference gene primers were amplified, and this amplification served to estimate nucleated cell counts. Sequencing used immunoSEQ multiplex PCR; TCRdb keeps in-frame clones, though not all of them. V and J calls and clone size are copied from that table; D and trimming were computed from the DNA. Of 250,000 to 350,000 clones listed, roughly 89% are singletons. CDR3 length: 15 amino acids. Deletions cut 1 base from V and 6 bases from J, with 13 bases between. Germline CDR1 reads LGHDT; CDR2 reads YNNKEL (reference sequence). This clone came up once. This clonotype was obtained from a woman aged 30 to 39 with active or convalescent COVID-19. Sequencing was carried out using peripheral blood. The J gene is TRBJ2-1, the V gene TRBV3-1 (or the pseudogene TRBV3-2); no reliable D call. DNA of the CDR3: TGTGCCAGCAGCCAAGGAGTTCTACTCACCAATGAGCAGTTCTTC. Translating it yields CASSQGVLLTNEQFF.